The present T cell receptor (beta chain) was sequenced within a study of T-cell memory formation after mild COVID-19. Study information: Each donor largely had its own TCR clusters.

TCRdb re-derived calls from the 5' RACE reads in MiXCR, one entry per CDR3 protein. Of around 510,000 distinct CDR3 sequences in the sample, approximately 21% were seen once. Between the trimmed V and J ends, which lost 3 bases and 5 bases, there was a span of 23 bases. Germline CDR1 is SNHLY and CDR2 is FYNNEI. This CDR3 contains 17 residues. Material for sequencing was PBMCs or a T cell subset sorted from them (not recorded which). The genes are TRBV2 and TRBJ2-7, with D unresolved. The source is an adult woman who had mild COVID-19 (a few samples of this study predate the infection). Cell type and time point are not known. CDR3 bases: TGTGCCAGCAGTGACCCGGCTAGTTTTTGGACGGACGACGAGCAGTACTTC. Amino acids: CASSDPASFWTDDEQYF.